This T cell receptor beta chain comes out of a study of cytomegalovirus exposure and HLA in healthy donors. As regards this clone: What it recognizes is unknown.

Overall study findings and caveats: Using the classifier, cytomegalovirus status was reportedly diagnosed with high specificity and sensitivity.

V was pared by 4 bases and J by 0 bases, with 9 bases of the junction left unmatched. The CDR3 sequence is 16 residues long. Germline CDR1 is SGHRS and CDR2 is YFSETQ. Use of 60 Vbeta and 13 Jbeta primers characterized the PCR. The assay was immunoSEQ multiplex PCR, and TCRdb's table has in-frame clones only and misses some. The sample lists around 130,000 clones; 80% to 90% were seen once. This receptor was obtained from a woman in her late teens or twenties in good health and CMV-seropositive. The sequencing input was PBMCs. The chain combines TRBV5-1 with TRBJ1-1; 7 nucleotides match TRBD1. The DNA for the CDR3 is TGCGCCAGCAGCCAGGGACAGCGGCCCCTGAACACTGAAGCTTTCTTT. Residues: CASSQGQRPLNTEAFF.